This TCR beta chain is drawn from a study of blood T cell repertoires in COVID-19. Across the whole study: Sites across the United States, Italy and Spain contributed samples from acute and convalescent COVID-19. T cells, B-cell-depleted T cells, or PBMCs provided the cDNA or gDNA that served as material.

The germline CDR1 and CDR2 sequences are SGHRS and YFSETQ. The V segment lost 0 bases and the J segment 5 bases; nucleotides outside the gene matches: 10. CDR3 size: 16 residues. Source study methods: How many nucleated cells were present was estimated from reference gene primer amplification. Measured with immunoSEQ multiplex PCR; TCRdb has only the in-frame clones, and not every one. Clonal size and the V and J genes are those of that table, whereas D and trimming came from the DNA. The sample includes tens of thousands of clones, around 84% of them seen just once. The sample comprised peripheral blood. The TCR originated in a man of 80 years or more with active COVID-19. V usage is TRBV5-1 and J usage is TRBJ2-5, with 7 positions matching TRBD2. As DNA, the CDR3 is TGCGCCAGCAGCTTGGAGGGTCGCGGGGGTACGGAGACCCAGTACTTC. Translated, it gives CASSLEGRGGTETQYF. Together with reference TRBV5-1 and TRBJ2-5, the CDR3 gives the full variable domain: KAGVTQTPRYLIKTRGQQVTLSCSPISGHRSVSWYQQTPGQGLQFLFEYFSETQRNKGNFPGRFSGRQFSNSRSEMNVSTLELGDSALYLCASSLEGRGGTETQYFGPGTRLLVL.